These T cell receptor beta chains were read from a single sample in a study of CD4+ T cells in melanoma. Repertoires were generated with immunoSEQ multiplex PCR, while TCRdb's copy carries only in-frame clones and drops some. The profile covers about 140,000 clones, with approximately 91% appearing a single time and approximately 1.5% taken by the ten largest. The receptor source for this set is a human donor with melanoma. Each CDR3 is given with its conserved first and last residue. A D gene is named only where the DNA matches it firmly. Size is stated for part of the rows, as once, few or many counts, or as a class when the clone is expanded.

J | V | size | D | length | CDR3 | DNA
TRBJ1-2 | TRBV19 | . | TRBD1 | 13 | CASGRQGGYGYTF | TGTGCCAGCGGACGACAGGGCGGCTATGGCTACACCTTC
TRBJ1-2 | TRBV6-5 | . | . | 15 | CASSYYPEANYGYTF | TGTGCCAGCAGTTACTATCCAGAAGCTAACTATGGCTACACCTTC
TRBJ1-4 | TRBV7-8 | . | . | 12 | CASSFGNEKLFF | TGTGCCAGCAGCTTCGGGAATGAAAAACTGTTTTTT
TRBJ1-1 | TRBV30 | . | . | 13 | CAWSVTVNTEAFF | TGTGCCTGGAGTGTAACCGTGAACACTGAAGCTTTCTTT
TRBJ1-2 | TRBV29-1 | . | . | 14 | CSVGGAGPLDGYTF | TGCAGCGTGGGAGGGGCCGGGCCCCTGGATGGCTACACCTTC
TRBJ2-3 | TRBV5-1 | . | TRBD2 | 15 | CASSGTSGGADTQYF | TGCGCCAGCAGCGGGACTAGCGGGGGGGCAGATACGCAGTATTTT
TRBJ2-3 | TRBV4-2 | . | TRBD2 | 16 | CASSRYSGGSTDTQYF | TGTGCCAGCAGCCGGTATAGCGGGGGAAGCACAGATACGCAGTATTTT
TRBJ2-2 | TRBV5-1 | . | . | 16 | CASSLAPTGNTGELFF | TGCGCCAGCAGCTTGGCTCCGACAGGGAACACCGGGGAGCTGTTTTTT
TRBJ2-1 | TRBV11-1 | once | . | 14 | CASSLGTSVNEQFF | TGTGCCAGCAGCTTAGGGACCAGTGTAAATGAGCAGTTCTTC
TRBJ1-4 | TRBV7-9 | . | . | 15 | CASSLRTGRGEKLFF | TGTGCCAGCAGCTTACGTACAGGAAGGGGGGAAAAACTGTTTTTT
TRBJ2-1 | TRBV11-3 | . | . | 15 | CASQLTGTAVNEQFF | TGTGCCAGCCAGCTTACGGGGACCGCCGTCAATGAGCAGTTCTTC
TRBJ1-1 | TRBV18 | once | TRBD1 | 17 | CASSPQSGQALLTEAFF | TGTGCCAGCTCACCACAATCAGGACAGGCCTTATTAACTGAAGCTTTCTTT
TRBJ1-6 | TRBV2 | . | . | 15 | CASSELSGAVTPLHF | TGTGCCAGCAGTGAATTATCAGGGGCTGTGACACCCCTCCACTTT